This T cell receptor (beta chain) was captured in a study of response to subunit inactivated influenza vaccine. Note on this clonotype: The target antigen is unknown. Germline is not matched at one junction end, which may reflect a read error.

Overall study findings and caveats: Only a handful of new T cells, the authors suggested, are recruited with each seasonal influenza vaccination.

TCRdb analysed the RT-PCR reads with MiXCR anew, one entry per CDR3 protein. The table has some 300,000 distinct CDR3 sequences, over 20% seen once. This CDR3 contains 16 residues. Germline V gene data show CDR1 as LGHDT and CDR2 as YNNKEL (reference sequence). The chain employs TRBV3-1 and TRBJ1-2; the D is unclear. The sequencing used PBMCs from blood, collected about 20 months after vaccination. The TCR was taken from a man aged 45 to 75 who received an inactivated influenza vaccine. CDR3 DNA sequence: TGTGCCAGCAGCCAACCAGGAGCCAAACTGAACTATGTCTACACCTTC. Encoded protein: CASSQPGAKLNYVYTF.